These 29 T cell receptor beta chains share one sample of origin, sequenced in a study of control samples from healthy donors and cancer patients (TCRdb year 2020). Library prep was done by the immunoSEQ multiplex PCR assay. The table comes from immuneACCESS by way of TCRdb, which keeps in-frame sequences with V and J called. Part of the clones is missing from these tables; in studies checked, under half for an unresolved V gene and the rest for unknown reasons. Across this sample there are around 140,000 clones, with around 92% seen only once. 2% to 2.5% of the sample lies in the top ten. The sequenced sample was blood. The receptors were gathered from a woman aged 45 to 65 in good health.

The V gene is TRBV2, the J gene TRBJ1-4; D ambiguous. This CDR3 has 14 residues. The germline gives CDR1 SNHLY, CDR2 FYNNEI. V lost 6 bases to trimming and J lost 5 bases, with 13 bases between them. The CDR3 region has the DNA TGTGCCAGCAGGAATAGCGGGTCCAATGAAAAACTGTTTTTT. Translation: CASRNSGSNEKLFF.

This clone has just one count. This chain joins TRBV19 and TRBJ2-4; 10 nucleotides align to TRBD2. Trimming at V came to 6 bases and at J to 3 bases, leaving 11 bases not matched to a gene. Germline V gives CDR1 LNHDA, CDR2 SQIVND (reference sequence). There are 17 residues in the CDR3. CDR3 protein: CASSLLAGTQGKNIQYF. The DNA for the CDR3 is TGTGCCAGTAGCCTACTAGCGGGAACCCAGGGCAAAAACATTCAGTACTTC.

The chain has TRBV30 and TRBJ1-1, with no clear D. The ends were cut back, 4 bases at V and 0 bases at J, with 9 bases in the middle. CDR1 and CDR2 from the germline V gene are GTSNPN and SVGIG (reference sequence). CDR3 length equals 13 residues. The CDR3 region has the DNA TGTGCCTGGACAGAAAACATGAACACTGAAGCTTTCTTT. Translated, it gives CAWTENMNTEAFF.

The chain couples TRBV19 to TRBJ1-5, with 7 bases aligning to TRBD1. This CDR3 contains 16 residues. With V trimmed by 5 bases and J by 3 bases, 10 bases remained unmatched. CDR1 is LNHDA, CDR2 SQIVND, per germline (reference sequence). CDR3 region: CASSPRQGIDNQPQHF. CDR3 in DNA: TGTGCCAGTAGTCCACGACAGGGTATCGACAATCAGCCCCAGCATTTT.

The genes are TRBV5-6 and TRBJ1-2, with 7 bases matching TRBD1. V lost 0 bases to trimming and J lost 5 bases; unmatched junction nucleotides: 7. This CDR3 has 15 residues. Germline CDR1 and CDR2: SGHDT and YYEEEE. CDR3 coding DNA: TGTGCCAGCAGCTTGGGACAGGGCATCTGGTATGGCTACACCTTC. Protein product: CASSLGQGIWYGYTF.

The chain links TRBV16 to TRBJ1-2; perhaps TRBD1 as D (5 bases). The CDR3 is 14 amino acids. V shed 2 bases and J shed 4 bases, with 11 bases lying between them. Germline-derived CDR1 and CDR2 are KGHSY and FQNENV. The CDR3 sequence is CASSQAGTSYGYTF. The CDR3 DNA is TGTGCCAGCAGCCAAGCCGGGACGAGCTATGGCTACACCTTC.

The J gene is TRBJ1-3, the V gene TRBV7-2; 9 bases line up with TRBD1. The germline V gene has CDR1 SGHTA and CDR2 FQGNSA. The CDR3 covers 15 residues. The V gene end was trimmed by 5 bases and the J gene end by 4 bases; junction bases not matched to a gene: 6. CDR3 DNA: TGTGCCAGCAGCCTAGACAGGGGGTGGGGAAACACCATATATTTT. The encoded protein is CASSLDRGWGNTIYF.

This clone turned up a few times. The chain joins TRBV6-5 to TRBJ2-5; D is tentatively TRBD1 or TRBD2 (6 bases each). This CDR3 has 12 amino acids. Germline CDR1 and CDR2: MNHEY and SVGAGI. V was trimmed by 7 bases and J by 5 bases, leaving 11 bases between them. This chain's CDR3 is CASIRGRETQYF. Written as DNA, the CDR3 is TGTGCCAGCATCCGGGGGCGGGAGACCCAGTACTTC.

For the CDR3, the DNA is TGTGCCAGCAGCTCAAGGGACAGGGGTACTGAAAAACTGTTTTTT. This codes for CASSSRDRGTEKLFF. The chain is built from TRBV11-2 and TRBJ1-4; TRBD1 matches 10 bases. Per germline, CDR1 SGHAT and CDR2 FQNNGV. The CDR3 contains 15 residues. V lost 4 bases to trimming and J lost 7 bases; unmatched junction nucleotides: 6.

The chain carries TRBV10-3 and TRBJ1-2; TRBD1 might be the D (5 bases). CDR3 size: 16 residues. Looked up from germline, CDR1 is ENHRY and CDR2 is SYGVKD. V lost 7 bases, J lost 1 base, and 19 bases lay in between. For the CDR3, the DNA is TGTGCCATCAACCGGGGACTCCCGGGGTATAACTATGGCTACACCTTC. It codes for CAINRGLPGYNYGYTF.

The chain links TRBV2 to TRBJ2-7, with 7 bases aligning to TRBD1. This CDR3 has 14 amino acids. CDR1 is SNHLY and CDR2 is FYNNEI in the germline V gene. V lost 1 base and J lost 2; bases outside the gene matches: 2. CDR3 sequence: CASSEVTGPYEQYF. In DNA, the CDR3 is TGTGCCAGCAGTGAAGTGACAGGGCCCTACGAGCAGTACTTC.

This chain connects TRBV5-6 to TRBJ2-1; D gene ambiguous. The CDR3 has 13 amino acids. V lost 1 base, J lost 6 bases, and 8 bases lay in between. CDR1 and CDR2 (germline): SGHDT, YYEEEE. In nucleotides, the CDR3 is TGTGCCAGCAGCTTGCAAGTGGGCAATGAGCAGTTCTTC. The encoded protein is CASSLQVGNEQFF.

The CDR3 here is CASSLGGVSTDTQYF. The CDR3 region has the DNA TGCGCCAGCAGCTTGGGCGGCGTCAGCACAGATACGCAGTATTTT. The V and J genes are TRBV5-1 and TRBJ2-3; no clear D. This CDR3 is 15 amino acids long. Trimming cost V 0 bases and J 0 bases, with 8 bases left between them. Germline lookup yields CDR1 SGHRS and CDR2 YFSETQ.

The chain couples TRBV3-1 (or the pseudogene TRBV3-2) to TRBJ2-2; no definite D call. Deletions cut 0 bases from V and 6 bases from J, with 14 bases between. Germline V lookup: CDR1 LGHDT, CDR2 YNNKEL (reference sequence). This CDR3 is 16 amino acids long. CDR3 in DNA: TGTGCCAGCAGCCAAGAGGGCTCGGTGGAAGCCGGGGAGCTGTTTTTT. Its protein product is CASSQEGSVEAGELFF.

The V and J genes are TRBV28 and TRBJ2-7; perhaps TRBD2 as D (5 bases). Germline V lookup: CDR1 MDHEN, CDR2 SYDVKM. The V end lost 6 bases, the J end lost 0 bases, and 15 bases lay between the germline ends. This CDR3 has 15 amino acids. CDR3 loop: CASSPPGILSYEQYF. CDR3 sequence (DNA): TGTGCCAGCAGCCCCCCGGGGATCCTCTCCTACGAGCAGTACTTC. Looking up the rest from reference TRBV28 and TRBJ2-7 gives the full variable domain: DVKVTQSSRYLVKRTGEKVFLECVQDMDHENMFWYRQDPGLGLRLIYFSYDVKMKEKGDIPEGYSVSREKKERFSLILESASTNQTSMYLCASSPPGILSYEQYFGPGTRLTVT.

This sequence joins TRBV20-1 and TRBJ2-1; D unclear. The CDR3 loop spans 11 amino acids. Per germline, CDR1 DFQATT and CDR2 SNEGSKA (reference sequence). The CDR3 nucleotides read TGCAGGATTTATAAAGATTCAGAGCAGTTCTTC. Protein: CRIYKDSEQFF.

This rearrangement joins TRBV19 to TRBJ2-1; the match to TRBD2 covers 12 bases. Germline assignment: CDR1 LNHDA and CDR2 SQIVND (reference sequence). The length of the CDR3 is 16 residues. V was pared by 4 bases and J by 4 bases, with 5 bases of the junction left unmatched. The CDR3 here is CASSRLAGDSYNEQFF. CDR3 nucleotide sequence: TGTGCCAGTAGTAGACTAGCGGGAGATTCGTACAATGAGCAGTTCTTC.

The CDR3, as DNA: TGTGCCAGCAGCTTAAGGACCTTTGGGACACGAGACGAGCAGTACTTC. As protein: CASSLRTFGTRDEQYF. The J gene is TRBJ2-7, the V gene TRBV11-2; D perhaps matches TRBD1 (6 bases). The CDR3 extends over 16 amino acids. Germline V gives CDR1 SGHAT, CDR2 FQNNGV. V was pared by 2 bases and J by 5 bases, with 19 bases between.

In this sample, this clone turned up once. The chain joins TRBV2 to TRBJ1-5; perhaps TRBD1 as D (5 bases). Trimming pared 2 bases from V and 9 bases from J, leaving 14 bases between. This CDR3 is 14 amino acids long. The germline CDR1 and CDR2 sequences are SNHLY and FYNNEI. In nucleotides, the CDR3 is TGTGCCAGCAGTGAAAGCGGGGGGAGACGGCCCCAGCATTTT. It yields the protein CASSESGGRRPQHF.

J is TRBJ1-5 and V is TRBV7-2; D unclear. CDR1 SGHTA and CDR2 FQGNSA come from the germline V gene. This CDR3 contains 16 residues. With 1 base removed from V and 6 bases from J, the gap between germline ends came to 16 bases. Here the CDR3 reads CASSLGVFESRQPQHF. CDR3 sequence (DNA): TGTGCCAGCAGCTTAGGGGTTTTTGAGAGTCGTCAGCCCCAGCATTTT.

The genes are TRBV25-1 and TRBJ2-1; 10 bases align to TRBD2. CDR3 size: 16 residues. Germline V gene lookup returns CDR1 MGHDK and CDR2 SYGVNS. J was trimmed by 2 bases and V by 5 bases; bases with no gene match: 6. In DNA form, the CDR3 reads TGTGCCAGCAGTCGACTAACTAGCGGGGCCTACAATGAGCAGTTCTTC. Translating gives CASSRLTSGAYNEQFF.

The chain is built from TRBV10-3 and TRBJ2-7; 7 positions agree with TRBD1. Germline CDR1 and CDR2: ENHRY and SYGVKD. This CDR3 spans 13 amino acids. The V segment lost 5 bases and the J segment 7 bases; nucleotides outside the gene matches: 8. As DNA, the CDR3 is TGTGCCATCAGTACCGGGACAGCTTATGAGCAGTACTTC. Translated, it gives CAISTGTAYEQYF.

The chain is built from TRBV2 and TRBJ2-1; the match to TRBD2 covers 10 bases. Germline lookup yields CDR1 SNHLY and CDR2 FYNNEI. V shed 6 bases and J 7 bases; nucleotides not matched to a gene: 6. CDR3 length equals 14 residues. The CDR3 sequence: CASRQREGRNEQFF. The CDR3, as DNA: TGTGCCAGCAGGCAGCGGGAGGGCCGGAATGAGCAGTTCTTC. The full variable domain, completed using reference TRBV2 and TRBJ2-1, is EPEVTQTPSHQVTQMGQEVILRCVPISNHLYFYWYRQILGQKVEFLVSFYNNEISEKSEIFDDQFSVERPDGSNFTLKIRSTKLEDSAMYFCASRQREGRNEQFFGPGTRLTVL.

The chain links TRBV3-1 (or the pseudogene TRBV3-2) to TRBJ2-7; D possibly matches TRBD1 or TRBD2 (5 bases each). Germline V CDR1 and CDR2: LGHDT, YNNKEL (reference sequence). CDR3 size: 14 residues. With 2 bases removed from V and 3 bases from J, the gap between germline ends came to 11 bases. CDR3: CASSQTGGNYEQYF. The CDR3 bases are TGTGCCAGCAGCCAAACTGGGGGTAACTACGAGCAGTACTTC.

The rearrangement uses TRBV28 and TRBJ1-5; 10 nucleotides match TRBD1. CDR3 length equals 17 residues. The junction had 10 bases not matched to a gene; V was cut back by 3 bases and J by 5 bases. Per the germline V gene, CDR1 is MDHEN and CDR2 is SYDVKM. The CDR3: CASSLGGQGIIDQPQHF. CDR3 nucleotides: TGTGCCAGCAGTTTGGGGGGACAGGGGATAATAGATCAGCCCCAGCATTTT.

The chain recombines TRBV19 with TRBJ2-1; the D is unclear. CDR1 is LNHDA and CDR2 is SQIVND in the germline V gene (reference sequence). The germline V and J ends were trimmed by 7 bases and 6 bases, with 16 bases remaining between them. There are 14 residues in the CDR3. The CDR3 reads CASNPLARSNEQFF. The CDR3, as DNA: TGTGCCAGTAACCCCCTCGCGCGGAGCAATGAGCAGTTCTTC.

The chain combines TRBV2 with TRBJ2-3; 10 positions agree with TRBD2. Germline assignment: CDR1 SNHLY and CDR2 FYNNEI. With V trimmed by 8 bases and J by 5 bases, 7 bases remained unmatched. The CDR3 is 14 residues long. The CDR3 here is CASAAGGQVDTQYF. Here the CDR3 DNA reads TGTGCCAGCGCAGCGGGGGGGCAAGTAGATACGCAGTATTTT.

The chain employs TRBV7-9 and TRBJ1-5, with D possibly matching TRBD1 (5 bases). CDR3 size: 13 residues. Germline CDR1 SEHNR, CDR2 FQNEAQ (reference sequence). V lost 5 bases, J lost 7 bases, and 12 bases lay in between. CDR3 in DNA: TGTGCCAGCAGCCAGAATGGGGGGCAGCCCCAGCATTTT. It encodes CASSQNGGQPQHF. Variable domain in full (rest from reference TRBV7-9 and TRBJ1-5): DTGVSQNPRHKITKRGQNVTFRCDPISEHNRLYWYRQTLGQGPEFLTYFQNEAQLEKSRLLSDRFSAERPKGSFSTLEIQRTEQGDSAMYLCASSQNGGQPQHFGDGTRLSIL.

V and J are TRBV6-5 and TRBJ2-3; D is uncertain. V was shortened by 4 bases and J by 6 bases, with 11 bases between the two germline ends. Germline V gene data show CDR1 as MNHEY and CDR2 as SVGAGI. The CDR3 has 13 amino acids. CDR3 in amino acids: CASSSPVVDTQYF. DNA for the CDR3: TGTGCCAGCAGTTCCCCGGTCGTCGATACGCAGTATTTT.